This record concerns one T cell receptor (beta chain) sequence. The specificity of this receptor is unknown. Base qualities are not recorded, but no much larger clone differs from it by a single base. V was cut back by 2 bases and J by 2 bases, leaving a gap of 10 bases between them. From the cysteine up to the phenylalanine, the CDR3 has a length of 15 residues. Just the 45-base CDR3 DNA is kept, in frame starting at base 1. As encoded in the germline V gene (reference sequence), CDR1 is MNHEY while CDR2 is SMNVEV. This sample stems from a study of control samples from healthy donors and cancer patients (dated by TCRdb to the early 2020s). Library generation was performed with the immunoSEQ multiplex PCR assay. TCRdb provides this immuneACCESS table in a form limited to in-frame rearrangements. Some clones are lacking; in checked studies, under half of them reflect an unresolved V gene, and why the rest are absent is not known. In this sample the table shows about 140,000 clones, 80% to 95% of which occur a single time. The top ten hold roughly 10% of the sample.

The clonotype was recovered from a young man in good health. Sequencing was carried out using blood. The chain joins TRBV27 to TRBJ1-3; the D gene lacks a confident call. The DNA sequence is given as TGTGCCAGCAGTTTACTGGGATTACCTGGAAACACCATATATTTT. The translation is CASSLLGLPGNTIYF.